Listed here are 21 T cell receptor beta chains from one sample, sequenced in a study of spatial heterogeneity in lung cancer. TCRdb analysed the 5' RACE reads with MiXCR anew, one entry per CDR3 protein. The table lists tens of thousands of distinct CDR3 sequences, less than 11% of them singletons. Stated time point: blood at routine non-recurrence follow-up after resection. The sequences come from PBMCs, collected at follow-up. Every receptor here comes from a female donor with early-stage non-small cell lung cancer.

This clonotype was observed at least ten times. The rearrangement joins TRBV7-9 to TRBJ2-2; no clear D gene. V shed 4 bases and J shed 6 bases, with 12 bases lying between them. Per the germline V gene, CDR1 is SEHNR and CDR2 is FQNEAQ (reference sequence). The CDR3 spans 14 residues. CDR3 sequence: CASSSNPVAGELFF. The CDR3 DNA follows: TGTGCCAGCAGCTCAAATCCGGTGGCCGGGGAGCTGTTTTTT.

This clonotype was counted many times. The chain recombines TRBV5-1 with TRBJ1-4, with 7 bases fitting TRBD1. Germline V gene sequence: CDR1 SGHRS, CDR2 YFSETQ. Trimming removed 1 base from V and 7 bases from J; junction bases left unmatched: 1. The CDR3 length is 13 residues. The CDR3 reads CASSLTGAEKLFF. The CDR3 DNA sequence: TGCGCCAGCAGCTTGACAGGGGCTGAAAAACTGTTTTTT.

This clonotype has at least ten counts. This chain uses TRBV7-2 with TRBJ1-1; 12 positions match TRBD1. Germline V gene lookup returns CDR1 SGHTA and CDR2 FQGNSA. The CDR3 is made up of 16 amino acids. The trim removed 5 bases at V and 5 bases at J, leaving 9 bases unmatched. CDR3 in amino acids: CASSLPGQGADTEAFF. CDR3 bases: TGTGCCAGCAGCCTCCCGGGACAGGGGGCTGATACTGAAGCTTTCTTT. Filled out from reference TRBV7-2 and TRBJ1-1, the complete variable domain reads GAGVSQSPSNKVTEKGKDVELRCDPISGHTALYWYRQSLGQGLEFLIYFQGNSAPDKSGLPSDRFSAERTGGSVSTLTIQRTQQEDSAVYLCASSLPGQGADTEAFFGQGTRLTVV.

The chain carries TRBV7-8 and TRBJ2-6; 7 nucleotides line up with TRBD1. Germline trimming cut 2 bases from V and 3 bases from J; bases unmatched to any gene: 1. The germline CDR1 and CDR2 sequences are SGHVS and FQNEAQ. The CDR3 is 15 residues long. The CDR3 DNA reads TGTGCCAGCAGCTTACAGGGGGTTGGGGCCAACGTCCTGACTTTC. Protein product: CASSLQGVGANVLTF.

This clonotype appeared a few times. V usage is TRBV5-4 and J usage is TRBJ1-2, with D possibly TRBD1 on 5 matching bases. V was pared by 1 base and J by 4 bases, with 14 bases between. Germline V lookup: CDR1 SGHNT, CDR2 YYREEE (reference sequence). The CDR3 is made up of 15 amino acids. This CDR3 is CASSLSSLRGYGYTF. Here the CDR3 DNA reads TGTGCCAGCAGCTTGTCCTCCTTAAGGGGCTATGGCTACACCTTC.

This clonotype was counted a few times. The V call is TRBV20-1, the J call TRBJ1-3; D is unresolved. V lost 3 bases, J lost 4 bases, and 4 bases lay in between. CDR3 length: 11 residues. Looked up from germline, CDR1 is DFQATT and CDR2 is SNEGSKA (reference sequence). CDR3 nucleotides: TGCAGTGCTAGGACCGGAAACACCATATATTTT. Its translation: CSARTGNTIYF.

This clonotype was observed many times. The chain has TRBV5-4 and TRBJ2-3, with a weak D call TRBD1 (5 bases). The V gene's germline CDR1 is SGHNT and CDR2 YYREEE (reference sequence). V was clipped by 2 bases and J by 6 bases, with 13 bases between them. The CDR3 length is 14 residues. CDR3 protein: CASSLGPSGDTQYF. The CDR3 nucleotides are TGTGCCAGCAGCTTAGGTCCCTCAGGGGATACGCAGTATTTT.

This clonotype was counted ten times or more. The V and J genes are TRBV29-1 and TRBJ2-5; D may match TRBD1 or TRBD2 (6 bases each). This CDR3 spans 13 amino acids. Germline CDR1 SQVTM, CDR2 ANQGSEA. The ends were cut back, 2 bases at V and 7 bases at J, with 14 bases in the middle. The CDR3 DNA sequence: TGCAGCGTTGAACCAGGGGAGGAGGTGACCCAGTACTTC. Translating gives CSVEPGEEVTQYF.

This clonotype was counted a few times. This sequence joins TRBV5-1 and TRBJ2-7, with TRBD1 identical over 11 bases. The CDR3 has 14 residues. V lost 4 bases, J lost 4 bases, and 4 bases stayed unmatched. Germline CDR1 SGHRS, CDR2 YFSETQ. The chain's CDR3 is CASSPGQGEYEQYF. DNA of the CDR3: TGCGCCAGCAGCCCGGGACAGGGGGAATACGAGCAGTACTTC.

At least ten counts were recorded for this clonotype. CDR3 sequence (DNA): TGTGCCAGCAGCTTGCCGGGGGAGGGGATGAATGCTTTCTTT. It translates to CASSLPGEGMNAFF. This sequence joins TRBV7-2 and TRBJ1-1; tentatively, D is TRBD1 (5 bases). Trimming stripped 3 bases from V and 11 bases from J, with 19 bases between. CDR3 length equals 14 residues. CDR1 is SGHTA and CDR2 is FQGNSA in the germline V gene.

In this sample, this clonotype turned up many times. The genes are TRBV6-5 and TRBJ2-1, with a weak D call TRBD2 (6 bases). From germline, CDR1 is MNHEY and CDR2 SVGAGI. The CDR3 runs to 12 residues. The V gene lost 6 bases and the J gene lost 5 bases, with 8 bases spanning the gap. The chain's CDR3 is CASRRGHNEQFF. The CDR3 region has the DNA TGTGCCAGCAGGCGGGGCCACAATGAGCAGTTCTTC.

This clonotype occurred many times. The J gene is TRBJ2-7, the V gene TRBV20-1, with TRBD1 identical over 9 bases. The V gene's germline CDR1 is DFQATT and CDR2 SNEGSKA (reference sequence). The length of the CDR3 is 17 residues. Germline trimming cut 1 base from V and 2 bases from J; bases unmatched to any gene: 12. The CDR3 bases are TGCAGTGCTAGAGCGTTCCGGGACAGGGACTTAACCTACGAGCAGTACTTC. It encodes CSARAFRDRDLTYEQYF.

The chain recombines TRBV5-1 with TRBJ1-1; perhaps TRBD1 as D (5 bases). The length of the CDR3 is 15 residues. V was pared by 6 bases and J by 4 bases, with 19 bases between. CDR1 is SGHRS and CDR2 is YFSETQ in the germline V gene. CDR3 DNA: TGCGCCAGCACCCTCCCCGGGGGACTGGGCACTGAAGCTTTCTTT. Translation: CASTLPGGLGTEAFF.

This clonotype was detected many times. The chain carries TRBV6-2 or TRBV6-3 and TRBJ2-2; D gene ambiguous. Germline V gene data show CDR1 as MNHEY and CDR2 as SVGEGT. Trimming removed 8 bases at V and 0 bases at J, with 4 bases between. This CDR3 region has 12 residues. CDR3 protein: CASSTNTGELFF. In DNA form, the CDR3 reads TGTGCCAGCTCAACGAACACCGGGGAGCTGTTTTTT.

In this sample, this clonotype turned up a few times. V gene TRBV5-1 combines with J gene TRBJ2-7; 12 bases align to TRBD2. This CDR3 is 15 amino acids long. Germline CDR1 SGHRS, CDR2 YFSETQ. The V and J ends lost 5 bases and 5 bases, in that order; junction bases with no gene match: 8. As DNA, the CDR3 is TGCGCCAGCAGTAGGACTAGCGGGGTTCAGGACGAGCAGTACTTC. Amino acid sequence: CASSRTSGVQDEQYF.

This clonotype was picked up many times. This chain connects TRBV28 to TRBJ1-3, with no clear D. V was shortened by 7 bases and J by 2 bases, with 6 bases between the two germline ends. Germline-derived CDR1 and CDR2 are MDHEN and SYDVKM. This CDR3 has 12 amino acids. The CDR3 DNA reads TGTGCCAGCATGTCTGCTGGAAACACCATATATTTT. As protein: CASMSAGNTIYF.

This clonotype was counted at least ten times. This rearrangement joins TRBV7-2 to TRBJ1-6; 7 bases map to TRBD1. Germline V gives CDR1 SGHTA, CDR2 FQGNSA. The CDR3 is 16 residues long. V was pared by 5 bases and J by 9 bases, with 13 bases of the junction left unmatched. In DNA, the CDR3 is TGTGCCAGCAGCCCAGGGGGGGTCTGGGCGAGTTCACCCCTCCACTTT. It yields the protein CASSPGGVWASSPLHF. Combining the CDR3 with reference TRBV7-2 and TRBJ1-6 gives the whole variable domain GAGVSQSPSNKVTEKGKDVELRCDPISGHTALYWYRQSLGQGLEFLIYFQGNSAPDKSGLPSDRFSAERTGGSVSTLTIQRTQQEDSAVYLCASSPGGVWASSPLHFGNGTRLTVT.

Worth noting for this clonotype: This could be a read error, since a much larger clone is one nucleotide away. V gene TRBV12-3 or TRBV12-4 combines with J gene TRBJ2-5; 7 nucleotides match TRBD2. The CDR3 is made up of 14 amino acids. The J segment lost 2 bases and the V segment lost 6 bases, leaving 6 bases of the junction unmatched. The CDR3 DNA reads TGTGCCAGCAGCTTACTAGCGACACAAGAGACCCAGTACTTC. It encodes CASSLLATQETQYF.

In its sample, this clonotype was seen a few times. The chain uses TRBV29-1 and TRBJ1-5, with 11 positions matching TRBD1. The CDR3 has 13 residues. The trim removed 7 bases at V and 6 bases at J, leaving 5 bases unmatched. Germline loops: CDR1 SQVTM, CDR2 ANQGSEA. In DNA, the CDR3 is TGCAGCGCTGGGGGGACAGGGGGTCAGCCCCAGCATTTT. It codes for CSAGGTGGQPQHF. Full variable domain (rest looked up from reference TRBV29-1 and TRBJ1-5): SAVISQKPSRDICQRGTSLTIQCQVDSQVTMMFWYRQQPGQSLTLIATANQGSEATYESGFVIDKFPISRPNLTFSTLTVSNMSPEDSSIYLCSAGGTGGQPQHFGDGTRLSIL.

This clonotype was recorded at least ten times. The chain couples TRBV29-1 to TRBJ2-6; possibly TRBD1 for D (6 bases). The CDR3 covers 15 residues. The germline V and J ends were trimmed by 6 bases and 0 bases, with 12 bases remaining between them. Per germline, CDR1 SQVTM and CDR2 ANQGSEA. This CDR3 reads CSVRTGSSGANVLTF. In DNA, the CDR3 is TGCAGCGTACGCACAGGGAGCTCTGGGGCCAACGTCCTGACTTTC.

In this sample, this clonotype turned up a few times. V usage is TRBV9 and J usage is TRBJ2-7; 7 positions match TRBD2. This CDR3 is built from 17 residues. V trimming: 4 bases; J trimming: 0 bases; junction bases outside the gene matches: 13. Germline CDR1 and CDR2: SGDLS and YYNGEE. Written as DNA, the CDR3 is TGTGCCAGCAGCCCCTGGCTAGCGGACGAGAGCTCCTACGAGCAGTACTTC. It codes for CASSPWLADESSYEQYF.